The T cell receptor beta chain under discussion was sequenced for a study of early T cells in non-severe SARS-CoV-2 infection. The overall study: Investigators sequenced bulk RNA drawn from unsorted whole blood, and chains remained unpaired.

Researchers tagged individual cDNA molecules with unique molecular identifiers. TCRdb passed the 5' RACE reads through MiXCR, listing each CDR3 protein once. This table holds around 58,000 distinct CDR3 sequences, around 8.3% found once. CDR3 length equals 13 residues. V was trimmed by 9 bases and J by 0 bases, leaving 8 bases between them. The germline V gene encodes CDR1 MRHNA and CDR2 SNTAGT. Points on this clonotype: The antigen is undetermined.

Notes on the study in general: Sequences matched to VDJdb favored anti-spike CD8 responses, while private and CD4 specificities were missed.

This TCR was recovered from an adult who was a healthcare worker with PCR-confirmed SARS-CoV-2 infection or an uninfected control (not recorded which). V and J are TRBV6-4 and TRBJ2-2, with D possibly being TRBD2 (6 bases). Source: whole blood, taken at baseline. The CDR3 sequence: CASRRANTGELFF. The CDR3 DNA sequence: TGTGCCAGTCGGAGGGCGAACACCGGGGAGCTGTTTTTT.